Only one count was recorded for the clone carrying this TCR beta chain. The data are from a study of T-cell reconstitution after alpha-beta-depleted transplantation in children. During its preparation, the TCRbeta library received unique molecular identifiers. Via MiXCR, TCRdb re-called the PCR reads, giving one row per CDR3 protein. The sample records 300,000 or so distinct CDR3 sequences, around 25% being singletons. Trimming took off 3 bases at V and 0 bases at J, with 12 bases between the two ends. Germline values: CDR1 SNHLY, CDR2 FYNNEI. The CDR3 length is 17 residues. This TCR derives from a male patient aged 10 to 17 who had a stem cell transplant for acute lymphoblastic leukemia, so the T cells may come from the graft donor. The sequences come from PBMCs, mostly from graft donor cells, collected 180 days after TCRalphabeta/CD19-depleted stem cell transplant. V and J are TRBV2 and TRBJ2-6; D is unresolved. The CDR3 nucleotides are TGTGCCAGCAGTGAGTATGTCCAACTCTCTGGGGCCAACGTCCTGACTTTC. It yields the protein CASSEYVQLSGANVLTF.